Each of the 10 T cell receptor beta chains below was sequenced from the same sample in a study of spatial heterogeneity in lung cancer. TCRdb redid the calling of the 5' RACE reads with MiXCR, one entry per CDR3 protein. This sample carries about 50,000 distinct CDR3 sequences, roughly 7.2% of them seen once, and the ten largest clones take 13%. Time point indicated: sample taken at primary tumor resection. From tumor, nontumor lung or frozen PBMC, whole RNA was taken unsorted for sequencing. The sample here was PBMCs, taken at surgery. The receptors were gathered from a female donor with early-stage non-small cell lung cancer.

This clonotype was observed many times. The genes are TRBV20-1 and TRBJ2-3; unclear D gene. The germline V gene encodes CDR1 DFQATT and CDR2 SNEGSKA (reference sequence). The CDR3 contains 14 residues. Trimming removed 6 bases at V and 0 bases at J, with 13 bases between. CDR3 sequence: CSAIEVRSTDTQYF. As DNA, the CDR3 is TGCAGTGCCATAGAAGTGAGGAGCACAGATACGCAGTATTTT.

This clonotype was counted at least ten times. This sequence joins TRBV7-2 and TRBJ1-4; D is ambiguous. Trimming removed 6 bases at V and 1 base at J, with 24 bases between. Germline lookup yields CDR1 SGHTA and CDR2 FQGNSA. This CDR3 is built from 19 residues. The chain's CDR3 is CASSHRGYPRIETNEKLFF. For the CDR3, the DNA is TGTGCCAGCAGTCATAGAGGCTATCCCAGGATTGAAACTAATGAAAAACTGTTTTTT.

The chain carries TRBV5-1 and TRBJ2-1, with no clear D. The CDR3 has 12 amino acids. V gave up 0 bases and J gave up 7 bases, with 5 bases separating them. The germline V gene has CDR1 SGHRS and CDR2 YFSETQ. The CDR3 reads CASSLGVNEQFF. CDR3 coding DNA: TGCGCCAGCAGCTTGGGTGTGAATGAGCAGTTCTTC.

This clonotype was counted many times. This chain uses TRBV12-3 or TRBV12-4 with TRBJ1-5; D remains unclear. V was trimmed by 1 base and J by 8 bases, leaving 9 bases between them. This CDR3 is 13 amino acids long. In DNA, the CDR3 is TGTGCCAGCAGTTTAGGAAGTGTGGAGCCCCAGCATTTT. Its translation: CASSLGSVEPQHF.

In this sample, this clonotype turned up many times. The chain has TRBV7-2 and TRBJ2-1, with D possibly TRBD1 on 5 matching bases. V lost 5 bases to trimming and J lost 5 bases, with 10 bases between them. This CDR3 contains 13 residues. Germline V gene data show CDR1 as SGHTA and CDR2 as FQGNSA. The CDR3 DNA follows: TGTGCCAGCAGCCAAGACAGCAACAATGAGCAGTTCTTC. It is translated as CASSQDSNNEQFF.

The chain links TRBV12-3 or TRBV12-4 to TRBJ1-3, with D uncertain. CDR3 size: 15 residues. Trimming removed 3 bases at V and 2 bases at J, with 11 bases between. This chain's CDR3 is CASSFEAPPGNTIYF. The DNA of the CDR3 is TGTGCCAGCAGTTTCGAGGCCCCCCCTGGAAACACCATATATTTT.

The chain recombines TRBV27 with TRBJ2-3; D assignment may be TRBD1 or TRBD2 (7 bases each). Germline V gene sequence: CDR1 MNHEY, CDR2 SMNVEV (reference sequence). The CDR3 is made up of 14 amino acids. The ends were cut back, 7 bases at V and 4 bases at J, with 15 bases in the middle. CDR3 DNA: TGTGCCAGCACCCGGCAGGGGGGGCCAGATACGCAGTATTTT. It is translated as CASTRQGGPDTQYF.

As to this clonotype: The CDR3 does not close with the conserved phenylalanine or tryptophan, likely indicating a read error. The CDR3 sequence is CSARDPTGKSGANVLTY. DNA of the CDR3: TGCAGTGCTAGAGACCCAACGGGGAAGTCTGGGGCCAACGTCCTGACTTAC. The chain uses TRBV20-1 and TRBJ2-6, with TRBD2 as a possible D gene (5 bases). Trimming stripped 0 bases from V and 1 base from J, with 13 bases between. The CDR3 totals 17 residues. The germline gives CDR1 DFQATT, CDR2 SNEGSKA (reference sequence).

This chain links TRBV20-1 with TRBJ1-4, with D uncertain. Trimming took off 5 bases at V and 8 bases at J, with 9 bases between the two ends. This CDR3 is 11 amino acids long. Germline V gives CDR1 DFQATT, CDR2 SNEGSKA (reference sequence). The CDR3 spells CSALDREKLFF. DNA of the CDR3: TGCAGTGCTCTCGACCGAGAAAAACTGTTTTTT.

The chain combines TRBV4-3 with TRBJ2-3; tentatively, D is TRBD2 (5 bases). V dropped 1 base and J dropped 1 base, with 12 bases sitting between them. Germline V lookup: CDR1 LGHNA, CDR2 YSLEER. The CDR3 sequence is 16 residues long. The CDR3 reads CASSQGTGIGTDTQYF. The CDR3 region has the DNA TGCGCCAGCAGCCAAGGAACCGGGATTGGCACAGATACGCAGTATTTT.